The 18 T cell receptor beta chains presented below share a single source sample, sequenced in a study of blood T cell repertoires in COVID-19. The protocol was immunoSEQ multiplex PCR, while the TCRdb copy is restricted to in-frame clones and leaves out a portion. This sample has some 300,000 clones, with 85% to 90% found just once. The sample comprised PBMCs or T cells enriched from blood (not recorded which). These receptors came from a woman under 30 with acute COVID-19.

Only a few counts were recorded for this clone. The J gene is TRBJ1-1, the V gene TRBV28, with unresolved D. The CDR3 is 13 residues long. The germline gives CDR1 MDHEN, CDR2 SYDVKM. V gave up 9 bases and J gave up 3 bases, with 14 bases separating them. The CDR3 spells CASRALGDTEAFF. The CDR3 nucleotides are TGTGCCAGTCGAGCTCTAGGAGACACTGAAGCTTTCTTT.

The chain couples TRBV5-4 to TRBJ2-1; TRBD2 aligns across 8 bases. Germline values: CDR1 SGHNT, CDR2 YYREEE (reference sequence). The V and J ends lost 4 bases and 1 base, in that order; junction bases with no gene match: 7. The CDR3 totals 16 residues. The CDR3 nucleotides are TGTGCCAGCAGCAACCGAGCGGGAGCGTCCTACAATGAGCAGTTCTTC. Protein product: CASSNRAGASYNEQFF.

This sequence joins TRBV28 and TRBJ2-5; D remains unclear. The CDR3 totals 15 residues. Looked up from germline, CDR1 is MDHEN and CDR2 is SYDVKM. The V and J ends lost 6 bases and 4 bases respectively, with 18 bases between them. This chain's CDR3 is CASSSPVGLGETQYF. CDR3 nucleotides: TGTGCCAGCAGCTCCCCTGTGGGCTTAGGAGAGACCCAGTACTTC.

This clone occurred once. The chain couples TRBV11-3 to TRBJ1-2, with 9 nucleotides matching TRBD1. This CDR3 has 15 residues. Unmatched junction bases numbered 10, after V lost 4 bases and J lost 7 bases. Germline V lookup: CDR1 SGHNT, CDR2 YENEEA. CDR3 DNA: TGTGCCAGCAGCTCACCAGGACAGGGGATGGGTGGCTACACCTTC. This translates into CASSSPGQGMGGYTF.

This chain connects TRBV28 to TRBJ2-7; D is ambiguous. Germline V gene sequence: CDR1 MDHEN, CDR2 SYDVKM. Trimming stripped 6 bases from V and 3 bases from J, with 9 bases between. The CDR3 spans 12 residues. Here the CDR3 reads CASSSVFYEQYF. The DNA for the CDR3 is TGTGCCAGCAGCTCGGTCTTCTACGAGCAGTACTTC.

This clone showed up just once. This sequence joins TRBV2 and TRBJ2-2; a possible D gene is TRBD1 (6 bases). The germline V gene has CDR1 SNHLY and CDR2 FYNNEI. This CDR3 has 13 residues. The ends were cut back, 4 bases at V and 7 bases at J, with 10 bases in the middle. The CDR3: CASSGQGNGELFF. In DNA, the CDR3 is TGTGCCAGCAGTGGGCAGGGGAACGGGGAGCTGTTTTTT.

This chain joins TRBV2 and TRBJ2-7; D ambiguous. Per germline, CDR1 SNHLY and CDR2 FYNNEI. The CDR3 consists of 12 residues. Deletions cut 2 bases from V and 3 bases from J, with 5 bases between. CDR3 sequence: CASSERDYEQYF. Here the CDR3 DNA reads TGTGCCAGCAGTGAACGAGACTACGAGCAGTACTTC.

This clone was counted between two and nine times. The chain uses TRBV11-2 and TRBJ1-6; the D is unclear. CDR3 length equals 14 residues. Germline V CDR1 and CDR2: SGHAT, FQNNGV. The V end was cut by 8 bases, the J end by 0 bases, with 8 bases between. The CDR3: CASAEGSYNSPLHF. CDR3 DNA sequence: TGTGCCAGCGCAGAGGGCTCCTATAATTCACCCCTCCACTTT. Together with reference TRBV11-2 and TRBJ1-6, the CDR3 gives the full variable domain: EAGVAQSPRYKIIEKRQSVAFWCNPISGHATLYWYQQILGQGPKLLIQFQNNGVVDDSQLPKDRFSAERLKGVDSTLKIQPAKLEDSAVYLCASAEGSYNSPLHFGNGTRLTVT.

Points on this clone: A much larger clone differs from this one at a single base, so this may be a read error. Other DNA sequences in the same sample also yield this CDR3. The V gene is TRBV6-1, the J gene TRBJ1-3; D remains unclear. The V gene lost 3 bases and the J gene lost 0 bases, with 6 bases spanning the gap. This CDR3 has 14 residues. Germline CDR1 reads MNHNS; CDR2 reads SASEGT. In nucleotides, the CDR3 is TGTGCCAGCAGTGACGGAGTCTCTGGAAACACCATATATTTT. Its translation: CASSDGVSGNTIYF.

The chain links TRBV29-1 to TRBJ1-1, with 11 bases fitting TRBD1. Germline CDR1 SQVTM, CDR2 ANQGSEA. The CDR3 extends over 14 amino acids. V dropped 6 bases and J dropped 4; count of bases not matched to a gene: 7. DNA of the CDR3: TGCAGCGTGGACAGGGGGCGAGAAATCACTGAAGCTTTCTTT. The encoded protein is CSVDRGREITEAFF. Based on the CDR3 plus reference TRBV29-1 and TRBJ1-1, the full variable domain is SAVISQKPSRDICQRGTSLTIQCQVDSQVTMMFWYRQQPGQSLTLIATANQGSEATYESGFVIDKFPISRPNLTFSTLTVSNMSPEDSSIYLCSVDRGREITEAFFGQGTRLTVV.

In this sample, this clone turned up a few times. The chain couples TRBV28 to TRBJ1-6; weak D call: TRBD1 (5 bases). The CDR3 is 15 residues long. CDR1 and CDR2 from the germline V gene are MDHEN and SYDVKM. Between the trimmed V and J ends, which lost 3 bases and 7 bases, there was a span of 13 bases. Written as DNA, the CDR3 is TGTGCCAGCAGTTTTGGGGCAGGGTACAATTCACCCCTCCACTTT. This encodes CASSFGAGYNSPLHF.

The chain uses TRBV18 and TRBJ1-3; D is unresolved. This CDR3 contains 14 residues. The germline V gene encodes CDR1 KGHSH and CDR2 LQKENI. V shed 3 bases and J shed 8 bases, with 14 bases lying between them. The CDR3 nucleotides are TGTGCCAGCTCACCCTCCGGGAAAGAATACACCATATATTTT. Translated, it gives CASSPSGKEYTIYF.

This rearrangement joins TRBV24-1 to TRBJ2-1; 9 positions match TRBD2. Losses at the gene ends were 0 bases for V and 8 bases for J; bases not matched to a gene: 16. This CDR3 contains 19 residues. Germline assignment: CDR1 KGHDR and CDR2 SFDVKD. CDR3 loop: CATSDLKGSGREGGDEQFF. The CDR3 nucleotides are TGTGCCACCAGTGATTTGAAAGGCTCGGGGCGGGAGGGTGGCGATGAGCAGTTCTTC.

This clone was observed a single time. The CDR3: CAISGEELGGYTF. CDR3 DNA: TGTGCCATCAGTGGGGAGGAACTTGGTGGCTACACCTTC. The chain couples TRBV10-3 to TRBJ1-2; the D is unclear. The CDR3 consists of 13 residues. The V end lost 4 bases, the J end lost 7 bases, and 13 bases lay between the germline ends. Germline assignment: CDR1 ENHRY and CDR2 SYGVKD.

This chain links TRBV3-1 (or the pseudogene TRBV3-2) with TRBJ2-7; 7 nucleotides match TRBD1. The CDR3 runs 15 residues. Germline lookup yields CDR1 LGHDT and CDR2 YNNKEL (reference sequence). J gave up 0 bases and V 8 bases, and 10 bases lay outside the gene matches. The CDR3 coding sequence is TGTGCCAGCCGCCCTCATAGGGACAGCTCCTACGAGCAGTACTTC. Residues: CASRPHRDSSYEQYF.

The CDR3 region has the DNA TGTGCCAGCAGCACCAACGGGGGCTATGGCTACACCTTC. This gives the protein CASSTNGGYGYTF. V gene TRBV11-2 combines with J gene TRBJ1-2; tentative D call: TRBD1 (5 bases). CDR3 length: 13 residues. V dropped 5 bases and J dropped 4 bases, with 11 bases sitting between them. The germline V gene encodes CDR1 SGHAT and CDR2 FQNNGV.

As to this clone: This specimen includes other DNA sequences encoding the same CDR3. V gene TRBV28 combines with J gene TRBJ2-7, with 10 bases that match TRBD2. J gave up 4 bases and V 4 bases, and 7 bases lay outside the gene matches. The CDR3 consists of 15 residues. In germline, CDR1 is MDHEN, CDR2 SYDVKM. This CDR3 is CASSSPPSGSYEQYF. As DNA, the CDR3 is TGTGCCAGCAGTTCCCCCCCTAGCGGGAGTTACGAGCAGTACTTC.

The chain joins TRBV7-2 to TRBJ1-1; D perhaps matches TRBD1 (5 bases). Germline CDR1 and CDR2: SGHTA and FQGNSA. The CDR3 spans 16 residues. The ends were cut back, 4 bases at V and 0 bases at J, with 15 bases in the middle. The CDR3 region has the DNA TGTGCCAGCAGCTCGAGGACACGTACCATGAACACTGAAGCTTTCTTT. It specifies CASSSRTRTMNTEAFF.